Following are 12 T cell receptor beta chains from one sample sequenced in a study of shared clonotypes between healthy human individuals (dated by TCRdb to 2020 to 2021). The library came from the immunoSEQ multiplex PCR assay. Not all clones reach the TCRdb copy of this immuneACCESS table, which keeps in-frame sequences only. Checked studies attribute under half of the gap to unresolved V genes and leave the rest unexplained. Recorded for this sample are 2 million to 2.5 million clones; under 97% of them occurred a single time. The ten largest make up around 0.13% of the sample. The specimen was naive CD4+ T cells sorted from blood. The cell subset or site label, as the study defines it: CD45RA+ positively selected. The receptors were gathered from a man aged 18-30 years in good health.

CDR3 nucleotide sequence: TGTGCCAGCAGCCGGATAGGACTAGCGGACACAGATACGCAGTATTTT. It encodes CASSRIGLADTDTQYF. The chain uses TRBV7-2 and TRBJ2-3; 10 bases match TRBD2. Looked up from germline, CDR1 is SGHTA and CDR2 is FQGNSA. The CDR3 runs to 16 residues. After removal of 5 bases from V and 2 bases from J, the junction contained 7 bases not matched to a gene.

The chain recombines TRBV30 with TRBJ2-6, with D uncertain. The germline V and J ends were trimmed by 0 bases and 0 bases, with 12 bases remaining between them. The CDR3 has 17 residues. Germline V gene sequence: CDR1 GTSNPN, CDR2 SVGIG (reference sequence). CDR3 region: CAWSVGLTSSGANVLTF. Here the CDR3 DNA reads TGTGCCTGGAGTGTAGGTCTTACCAGCTCTGGGGCCAACGTCCTGACTTTC.

The chain's CDR3 is CAWSVKRNEQFF. The CDR3 DNA reads TGTGCCTGGAGTGTTAAGAGGAATGAGCAGTTCTTC. This sequence joins TRBV30 and TRBJ2-1; D remains unclear. Trimming shortened V by 0 bases and J by 7 bases, and 7 bases separated the two germline ends. The germline V gene encodes CDR1 GTSNPN and CDR2 SVGIG (reference sequence). The CDR3 extends over 12 amino acids.

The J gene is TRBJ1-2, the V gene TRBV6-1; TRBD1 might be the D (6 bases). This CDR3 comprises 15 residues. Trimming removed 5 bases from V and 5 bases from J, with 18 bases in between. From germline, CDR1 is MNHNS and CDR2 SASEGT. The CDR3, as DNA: TGTGCCAGCAGTAGCGAAGGACAGAACCTTTATGGCTACACCTTC. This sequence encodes CASSSEGQNLYGYTF.

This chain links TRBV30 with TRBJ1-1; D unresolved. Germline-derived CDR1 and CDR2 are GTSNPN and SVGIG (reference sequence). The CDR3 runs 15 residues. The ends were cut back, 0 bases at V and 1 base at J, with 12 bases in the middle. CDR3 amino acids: CAWSVLRAQNTEAFF. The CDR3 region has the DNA TGTGCCTGGAGTGTTCTAAGGGCCCAGAACACTGAAGCTTTCTTT.

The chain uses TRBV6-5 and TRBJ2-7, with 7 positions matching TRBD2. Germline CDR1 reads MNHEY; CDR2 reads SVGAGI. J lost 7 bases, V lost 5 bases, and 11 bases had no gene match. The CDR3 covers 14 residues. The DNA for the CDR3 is TGTGCCAGCAGTGGGGGGGAAGTCGCGGGGGAGCAGTACTTC. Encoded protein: CASSGGEVAGEQYF.

For the CDR3, the DNA is TGTGCCAGCAGTTCTTTCCCCCCCTCGGGCTACGAGCAGTACTTC. Its protein product is CASSSFPPSGYEQYF. The rearrangement uses TRBV6-6 and TRBJ2-7; D unresolved. Trimming left V 4 bases short and J 3 bases short, with 16 bases between. CDR3 size: 15 residues. The germline V gene encodes CDR1 MNHNY and CDR2 SVGAGI (reference sequence).

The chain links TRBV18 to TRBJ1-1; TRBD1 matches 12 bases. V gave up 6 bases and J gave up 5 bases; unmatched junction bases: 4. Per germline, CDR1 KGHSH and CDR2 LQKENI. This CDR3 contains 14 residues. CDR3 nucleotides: TGTGCCAGCTCCAGGGGACAGGGGGCAACTGAAGCTTTCTTT. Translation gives CASSRGQGATEAFF.

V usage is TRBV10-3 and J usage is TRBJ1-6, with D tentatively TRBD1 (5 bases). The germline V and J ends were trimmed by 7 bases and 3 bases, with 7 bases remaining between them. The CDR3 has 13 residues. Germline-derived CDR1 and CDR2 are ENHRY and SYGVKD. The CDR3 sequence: CAITDNYNSPLHF. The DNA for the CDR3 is TGTGCCATCACGGACAACTATAATTCACCCCTCCACTTT.

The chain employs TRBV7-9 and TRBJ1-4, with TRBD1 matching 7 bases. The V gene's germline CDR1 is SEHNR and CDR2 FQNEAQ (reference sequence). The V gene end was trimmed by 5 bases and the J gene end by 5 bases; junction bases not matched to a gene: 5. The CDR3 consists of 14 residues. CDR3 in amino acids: CASSPGGKNEKLFF. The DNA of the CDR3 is TGTGCCAGCAGCCCAGGGGGGAAGAATGAAAAACTGTTTTTT.

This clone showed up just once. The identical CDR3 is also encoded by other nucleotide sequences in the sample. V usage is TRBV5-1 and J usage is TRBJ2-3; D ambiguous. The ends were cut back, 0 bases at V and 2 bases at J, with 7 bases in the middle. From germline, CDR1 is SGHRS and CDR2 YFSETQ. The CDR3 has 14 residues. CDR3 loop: CASSLGPSTDTQYF. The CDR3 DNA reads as TGCGCCAGCAGCTTGGGGCCATCCACAGATACGCAGTATTTT.

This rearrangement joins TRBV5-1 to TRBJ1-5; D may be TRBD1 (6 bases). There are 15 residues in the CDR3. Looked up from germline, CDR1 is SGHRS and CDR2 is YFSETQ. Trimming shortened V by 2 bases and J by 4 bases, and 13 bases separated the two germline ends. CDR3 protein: CASSLETGWNQPQHF. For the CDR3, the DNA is TGCGCCAGCAGCTTAGAGACAGGTTGGAATCAGCCCCAGCATTTT. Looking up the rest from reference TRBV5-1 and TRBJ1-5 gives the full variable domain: KAGVTQTPRYLIKTRGQQVTLSCSPISGHRSVSWYQQTPGQGLQFLFEYFSETQRNKGNFPGRFSGRQFSNSRSEMNVSTLELGDSALYLCASSLETGWNQPQHFGDGTRLSIL.